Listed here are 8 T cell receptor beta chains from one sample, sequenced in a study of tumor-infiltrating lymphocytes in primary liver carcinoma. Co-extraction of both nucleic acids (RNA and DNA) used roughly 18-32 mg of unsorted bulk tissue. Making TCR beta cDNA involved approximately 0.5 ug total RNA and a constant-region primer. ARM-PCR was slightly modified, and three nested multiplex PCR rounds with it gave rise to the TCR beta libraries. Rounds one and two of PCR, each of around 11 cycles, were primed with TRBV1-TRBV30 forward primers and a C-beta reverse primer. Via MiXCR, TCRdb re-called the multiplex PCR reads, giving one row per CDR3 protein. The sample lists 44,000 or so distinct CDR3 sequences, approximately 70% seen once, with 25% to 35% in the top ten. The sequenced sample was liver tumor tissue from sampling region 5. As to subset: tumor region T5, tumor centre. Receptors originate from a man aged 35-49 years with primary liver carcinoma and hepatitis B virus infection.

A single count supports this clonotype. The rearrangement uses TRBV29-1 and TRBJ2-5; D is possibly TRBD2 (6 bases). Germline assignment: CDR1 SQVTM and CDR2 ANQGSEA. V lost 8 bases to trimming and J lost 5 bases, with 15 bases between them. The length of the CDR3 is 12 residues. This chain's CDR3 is CSFGGQGETQYF. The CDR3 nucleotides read TGCAGCTTTGGAGGGCAGGGTGAGACCCAGTACTTC.

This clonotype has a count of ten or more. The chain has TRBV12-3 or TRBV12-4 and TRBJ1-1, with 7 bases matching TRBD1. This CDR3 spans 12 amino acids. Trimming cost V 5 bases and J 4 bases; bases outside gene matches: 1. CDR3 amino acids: CASSQGGTEAFF. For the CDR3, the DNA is TGTGCCAGCAGTCAGGGGGGCACTGAAGCTTTCTTT.

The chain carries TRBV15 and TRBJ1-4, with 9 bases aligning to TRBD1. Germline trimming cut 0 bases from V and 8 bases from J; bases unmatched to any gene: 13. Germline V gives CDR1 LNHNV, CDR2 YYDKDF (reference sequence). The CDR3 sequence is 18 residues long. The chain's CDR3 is CATSRDGPLQGAEEKLFF. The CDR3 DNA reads TGTGCCACCAGCAGAGATGGTCCATTACAGGGGGCAGAGGAAAAACTGTTTTTT.

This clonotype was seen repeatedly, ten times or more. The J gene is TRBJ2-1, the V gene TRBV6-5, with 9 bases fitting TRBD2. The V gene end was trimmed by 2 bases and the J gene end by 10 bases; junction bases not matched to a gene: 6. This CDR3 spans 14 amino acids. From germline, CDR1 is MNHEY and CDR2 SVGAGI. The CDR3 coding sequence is TGTGCCAGCAGTTACACCGGGACTAGCAGGGAGCAGTTCTTC. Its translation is CASSYTGTSREQFF.

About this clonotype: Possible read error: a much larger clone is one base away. CDR3 bases: TGTGCCAGCAGCCCTGGACAGGCCCGGAGCACCGGGGAGCTGCTTTTT. It encodes CASSPGQARSTGELLF. The V call is TRBV5-4, the J call TRBJ2-2; TRBD1 matches at 7 bases. Germline loops: CDR1 SGHNT, CDR2 YYREEE (reference sequence). The CDR3 contains 16 residues.

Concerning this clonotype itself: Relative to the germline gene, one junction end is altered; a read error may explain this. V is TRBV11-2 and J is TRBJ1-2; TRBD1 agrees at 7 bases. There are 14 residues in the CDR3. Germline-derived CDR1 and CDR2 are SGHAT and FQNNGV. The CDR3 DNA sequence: TGTGCTAGCAGCCCAGTCGACAGGGACTACGGCTACACCTTC. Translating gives CASSPVDRDYGYTF.

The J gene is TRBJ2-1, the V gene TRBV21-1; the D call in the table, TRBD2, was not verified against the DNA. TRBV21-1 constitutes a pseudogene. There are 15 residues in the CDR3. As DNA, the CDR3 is TGTGCCAGCAGCAAAGAGGCGGGAGGTAACAGTGAGCAGTTCTTC. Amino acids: CASSKEAGGNSEQFF.

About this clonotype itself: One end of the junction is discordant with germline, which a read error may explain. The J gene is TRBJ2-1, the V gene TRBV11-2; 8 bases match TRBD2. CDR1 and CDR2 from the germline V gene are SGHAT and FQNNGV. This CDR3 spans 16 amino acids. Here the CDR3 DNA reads TGTGCCAGGAGCTTGTATATCGGACTAGCCATGGGTGGGCAGTTCTTC. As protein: CARSLYIGLAMGGQFF.